This T cell receptor beta chain appears in the sequencing data of a study of cytotoxic CD8 clonotypes in ibrutinib-treated CLL (dated by TCRdb to about 2021). For context, the study as a whole: The cohort had eleven to twelve relapsed/refractory and more than 14 treatment-naive patients; around 17 were IGHV unmutated. Partial responses were observed in some 24 patients and complete responses in 2; after a median follow-up of about 69 months, remission was maintained in some 14 patients and progression was observed in approximately 12. Response samples were obtained after a median of roughly eleven months of treatment, with a range of about 6 to 36 months. On average, each sample had 255,043 productive templates and approximately 85,000 productive rearrangements. Of the approximately 91 people in the trial, 26 had longitudinal samples available. Cryopreserved peripheral blood mononuclear cells were collected before treatment, at response, and at either disease progression or sustained remission. The paper as a whole reports these results and caveats: Clonality increased at ibrutinib response, stayed stable in sustained remission, and fell back toward baseline at progression. Baseline clonality was found to be higher than that of age-matched healthy donors and was strongly correlated with circulating CD8+ T-cell counts. Lymph node repertoires were not examined, and the timing of sampling was not matched between patients in sustained remission and those whose disease progressed. Public clonotypes were rare and either contracted or stayed stable during treatment, and the rise in clonality at ibrutinib response reflected the expansion of private clonotypes.

The germline V gene sets CDR1 to SGHVS and CDR2 to FQNEAQ. Relative to germline, V is missing 1 base and J is missing 3 bases, with 4 bases of the junction outside any gene match. The CDR3 goes from the cysteine to the phenylalanine over 18 residues. Only the CDR3 portion is preserved as DNA: 54 bases, with reading frame beginning at the first base. Each clonotype received, on average, about 10x coverage in deep resolution sequencing performed on a MiSeq, where the target depth lay between 1 in 1 million and 1 in 200,000 T cells. TCR beta libraries were generated with the immunoSEQ hsTCRB Kit. The original methods were these. Data were analyzed with ImmunoSEQ Data Assistant and ImmunoSEQ Analyzer, with V, D and J genes assigned per IMGT definitions. Clonality was computed as one minus normalized Shannon entropy of productive rearrangement frequencies, ranging from 0 to 1. Only overrepresented clonotypes making up at least 0.05% of the repertoire of each patient were included in the public clonotype analysis. Around 13 age-matched healthy donor repertoires from immuneACCESS were used as controls for clonality. Drawn from immuneACCESS, this table holds only the in-frame rearrangements with V and J called that TCRdb kept. Clones are partly lost; checked studies trace under half to an unresolved V gene and leave the rest unexplained. That table supplies the V and J calls and clone size; D and trimming were determined from the DNA. The sample yields around 310,000 clones; roughly 80% were counted once. In total, the top ten clones hold about 6.3% of the sample.

Turning to this clone: This clone's antigen is unknown. Base-call qualities are not available, and no considerably larger clone is one nucleotide away.

Roughly 2 micrograms of genomic DNA were extracted from cryopreserved PBMCs for TCR beta library preparation. High-throughput TCR beta sequencing was performed on longitudinal blood samples from CLL patients receiving ibrutinib monotherapy. The patients were enrolled in a single-center, open-label phase 2 trial of ibrutinib monotherapy. Here the sequenced sample was PBMCs, taken before ibrutinib treatment. The TCR was taken from a human donor with chronic lymphocytic leukemia. The receptor chain draws on TRBV7-8 and TRBJ2-2, with 14 bases aligning to TRBD2. The nucleotides read TGTGCCAGCAGCTTAGGGACTAGCGGGAGGTGGGACACCGGGGAGCTGTTTTTT. The resulting protein is CASSLGTSGRWDTGELFF.